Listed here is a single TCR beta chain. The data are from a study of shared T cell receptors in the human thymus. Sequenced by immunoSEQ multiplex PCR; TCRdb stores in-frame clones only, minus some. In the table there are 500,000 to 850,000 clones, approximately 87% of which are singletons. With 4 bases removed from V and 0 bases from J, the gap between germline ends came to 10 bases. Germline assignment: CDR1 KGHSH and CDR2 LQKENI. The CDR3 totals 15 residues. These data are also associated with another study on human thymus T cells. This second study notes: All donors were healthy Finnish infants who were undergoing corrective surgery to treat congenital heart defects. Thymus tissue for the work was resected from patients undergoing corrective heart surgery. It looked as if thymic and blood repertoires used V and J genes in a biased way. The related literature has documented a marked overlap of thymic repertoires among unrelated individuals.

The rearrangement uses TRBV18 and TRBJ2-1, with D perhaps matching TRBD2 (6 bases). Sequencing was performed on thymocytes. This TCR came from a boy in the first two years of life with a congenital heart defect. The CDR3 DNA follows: TGTGCCAGCTCACTACGGGAGAGCTCCTACAATGAGCAGTTCTTC. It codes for CASSLRESSYNEQFF.